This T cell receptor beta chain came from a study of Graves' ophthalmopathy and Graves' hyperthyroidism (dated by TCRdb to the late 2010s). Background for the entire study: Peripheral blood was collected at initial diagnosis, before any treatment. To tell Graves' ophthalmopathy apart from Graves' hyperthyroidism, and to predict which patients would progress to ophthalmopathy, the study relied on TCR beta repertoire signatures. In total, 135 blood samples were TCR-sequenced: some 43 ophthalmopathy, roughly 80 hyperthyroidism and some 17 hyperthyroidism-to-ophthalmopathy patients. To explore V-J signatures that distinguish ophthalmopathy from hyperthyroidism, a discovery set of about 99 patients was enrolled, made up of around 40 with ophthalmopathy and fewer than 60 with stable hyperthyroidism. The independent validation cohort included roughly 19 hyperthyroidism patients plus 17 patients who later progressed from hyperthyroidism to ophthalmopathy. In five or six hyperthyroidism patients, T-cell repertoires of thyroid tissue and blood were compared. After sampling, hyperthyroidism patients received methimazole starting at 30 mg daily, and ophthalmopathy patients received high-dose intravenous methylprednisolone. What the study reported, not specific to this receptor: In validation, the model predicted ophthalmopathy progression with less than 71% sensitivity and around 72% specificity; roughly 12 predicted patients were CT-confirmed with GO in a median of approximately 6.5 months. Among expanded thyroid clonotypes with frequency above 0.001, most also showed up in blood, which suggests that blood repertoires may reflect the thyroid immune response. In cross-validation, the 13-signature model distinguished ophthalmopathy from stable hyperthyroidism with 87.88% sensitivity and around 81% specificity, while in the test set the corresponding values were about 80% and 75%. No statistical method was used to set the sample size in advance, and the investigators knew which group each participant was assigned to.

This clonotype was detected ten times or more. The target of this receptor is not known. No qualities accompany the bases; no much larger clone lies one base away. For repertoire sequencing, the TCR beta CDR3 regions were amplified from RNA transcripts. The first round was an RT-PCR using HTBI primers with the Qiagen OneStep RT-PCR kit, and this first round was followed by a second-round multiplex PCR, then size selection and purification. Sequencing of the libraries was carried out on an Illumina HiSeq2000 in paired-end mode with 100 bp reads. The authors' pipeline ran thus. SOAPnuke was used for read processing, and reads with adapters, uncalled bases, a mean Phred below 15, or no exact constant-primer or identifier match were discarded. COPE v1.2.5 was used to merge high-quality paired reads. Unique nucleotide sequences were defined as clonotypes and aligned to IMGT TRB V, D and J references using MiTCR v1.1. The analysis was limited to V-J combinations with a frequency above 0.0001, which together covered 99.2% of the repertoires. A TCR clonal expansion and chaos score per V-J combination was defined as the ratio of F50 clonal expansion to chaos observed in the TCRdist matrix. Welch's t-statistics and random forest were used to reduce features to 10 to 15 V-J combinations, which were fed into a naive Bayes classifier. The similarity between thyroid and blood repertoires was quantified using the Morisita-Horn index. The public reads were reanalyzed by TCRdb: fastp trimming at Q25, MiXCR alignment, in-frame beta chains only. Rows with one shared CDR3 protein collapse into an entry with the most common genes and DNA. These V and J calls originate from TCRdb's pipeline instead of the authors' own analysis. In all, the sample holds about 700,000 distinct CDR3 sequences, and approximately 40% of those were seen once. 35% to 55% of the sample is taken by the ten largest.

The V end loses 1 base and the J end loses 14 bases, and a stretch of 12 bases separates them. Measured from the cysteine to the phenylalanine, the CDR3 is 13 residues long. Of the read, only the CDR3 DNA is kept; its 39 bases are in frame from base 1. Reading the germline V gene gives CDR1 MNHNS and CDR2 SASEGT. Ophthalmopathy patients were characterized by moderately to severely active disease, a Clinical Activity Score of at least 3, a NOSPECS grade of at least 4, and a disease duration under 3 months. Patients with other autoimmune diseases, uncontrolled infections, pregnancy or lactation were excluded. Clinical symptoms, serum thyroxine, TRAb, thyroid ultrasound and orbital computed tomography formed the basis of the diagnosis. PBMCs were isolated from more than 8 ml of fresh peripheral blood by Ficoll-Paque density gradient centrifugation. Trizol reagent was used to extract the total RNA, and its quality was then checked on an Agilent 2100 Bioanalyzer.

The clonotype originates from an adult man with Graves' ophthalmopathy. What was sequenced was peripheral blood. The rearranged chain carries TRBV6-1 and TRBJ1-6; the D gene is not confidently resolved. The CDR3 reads CASSEGFSRSLHF. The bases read TGTGCCAGCAGTGAAGGGTTTAGTAGATCCCTCCACTTT.